The T cell receptor (beta chain) under discussion was sequenced for a study of regulatory T cells in long-lasting Graves disease. Relying on iRepertoire HTBI primers and Arm-PCR of CDR3 regions, the team built TCR beta libraries. TCRdb redid the calling of the multiplex PCR reads with MiXCR, one entry per CDR3 protein. The sample has hundreds of thousands of distinct CDR3 sequences, about 16% seen once. CDR3 size: 16 residues. V lost 6 bases to trimming and J lost 2 bases; unmatched junction nucleotides: 15. Germline V gene data show CDR1 as DFQATT and CDR2 as SNEGSKA (reference sequence). Time point meaning: newly diagnosed GD, antithyroid drugs for less than 3 months. There was RNA extracted from PBMCs, and the TCR library was made from it. The same data also went into a second study, on T cells in Graves' hyperthyroidism and ophthalmopathy. From that report: Patients showing uncontrolled infection, other autoimmune disease, pregnancy or lactation were ineligible.

The J gene is TRBJ1-2, the V gene TRBV20-1; 7 nucleotides line up with TRBD1. This TCR was sampled from a woman in her twenties or thirties with Graves disease. Sequenced material: peripheral blood mononuclear cells (PBMCs), taken at new diagnosis, from a patient treated with antithyroid drugs. The CDR3: CSAVNSAKGANYGYTF. The CDR3 DNA reads TGCAGTGCCGTAAATAGTGCCAAGGGGGCAAACTATGGCTACACCTTC.